These 6 T cell receptor beta chains originate from one sample sequenced in a study of spatial heterogeneity in lung cancer. TCRdb independently ran MiXCR on the 5' RACE reads; one entry per CDR3 protein. Of 77,000 or so distinct CDR3 sequences in the sample, approximately 20% were seen once. Time point given: sample taken at primary tumor resection. Whole RNA, which was extracted from tumor, nontumor lung tissue or frozen PBMC, was sequenced without any cell sorting. The sequences come from PBMCs, collected at surgery. The origin of the receptors is a male donor with early-stage non-small cell lung cancer.

This sequence joins TRBV5-1 and TRBJ1-1; 7 positions agree with TRBD1. The junction had 5 bases not matched to a gene; V was cut back by 8 bases and J by 7 bases. The CDR3 sequence is 11 residues long. The germline gives CDR1 SGHRS, CDR2 YFSETQ. The CDR3, as DNA: TGCGCCAGTATAGACAGGGTTGAAGCTTTCTTT. It specifies CASIDRVEAFF.

A single count supports this clonotype. The rearrangement uses TRBV7-2 and TRBJ2-1; no clear D. The V end was cut by 1 base, the J end by 6 bases, with 16 bases between. The CDR3 consists of 16 residues. Per the germline V gene, CDR1 is SGHTA and CDR2 is FQGNSA. The CDR3 is CASSLVWVGVGNEQFF. Written as DNA, the CDR3 is TGTGCCAGCAGCTTAGTTTGGGTAGGCGTAGGCAATGAGCAGTTCTTC.

The V call is TRBV4-1, the J call TRBJ1-2; TRBD1 matches at 7 bases. The J segment lost 4 bases and the V segment lost 1 base, leaving 6 bases of the junction unmatched. Germline-derived CDR1 and CDR2 are MGHRA and YSYEKL. There are 15 residues in the CDR3. CDR3 sequence: CASSQVGGESYGYTF. DNA for the CDR3: TGCGCCAGCAGCCAAGTAGGGGGCGAGAGCTATGGCTACACCTTC.

This clonotype appeared a few times. The chain joins TRBV20-1 to TRBJ2-2; TRBD2 matches at 10 bases. After removal of 3 bases from V and 1 base from J, the junction contained 5 bases not matched to a gene. Germline V gives CDR1 DFQATT, CDR2 SNEGSKA (reference sequence). The CDR3 covers 16 residues. CDR3 sequence: CSASASGGWNTGELFF. In nucleotides, the CDR3 is TGCAGTGCTAGCGCTAGCGGGGGCTGGAACACCGGGGAGCTGTTTTTT.

There are many counts of this clonotype. This chain links TRBV7-6 with TRBJ2-3; 8 nucleotides line up with TRBD2. V shed 1 base and J 0 bases; nucleotides not matched to a gene: 3. Germline V CDR1 and CDR2: SGHVS, FNYEAQ. The length of the CDR3 is 16 residues. The CDR3, as DNA: TGTGCCAGCAGCTTAGATTCTAGCGGGAGCACAGATACGCAGTATTTT. Its protein is CASSLDSSGSTDTQYF. Based on the CDR3 plus reference TRBV7-6 and TRBJ2-3, the full variable domain is GAGVSQSPRYKVTKRGQDVALRCDPISGHVSLYWYRQALGQGPEFLTYFNYEAQQDKSGLPNDRFSAERPEGSISTLTIQRTEQRDSAMYRCASSLDSSGSTDTQYFGPGTRLTVL.

The rearrangement links TRBV5-5 to TRBJ1-5; D not certain. The CDR3 is 15 amino acids. CDR1 SGHKS and CDR2 YYEKEE come from the germline V gene (reference sequence). The V and J ends lost 4 bases and 1 base respectively, with 12 bases between them. The CDR3 nucleotides read TGTGCCAGCAGCACATGGACCGAAAGCAATCAGCCCCAGCATTTT. Encoded protein: CASSTWTESNQPQHF.